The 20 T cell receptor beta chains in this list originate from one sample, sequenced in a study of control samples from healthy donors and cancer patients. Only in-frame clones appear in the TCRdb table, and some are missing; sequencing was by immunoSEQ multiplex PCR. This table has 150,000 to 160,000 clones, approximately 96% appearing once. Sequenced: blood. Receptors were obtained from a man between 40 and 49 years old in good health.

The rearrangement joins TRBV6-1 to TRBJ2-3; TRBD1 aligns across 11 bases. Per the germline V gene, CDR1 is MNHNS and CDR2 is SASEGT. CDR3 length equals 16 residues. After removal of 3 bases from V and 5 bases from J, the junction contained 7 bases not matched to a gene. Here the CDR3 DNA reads TGTGCCAGCAGTGAGGACAGGGGGCGCCCTGGAGATACGCAGTATTTT. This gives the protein CASSEDRGRPGDTQYF.

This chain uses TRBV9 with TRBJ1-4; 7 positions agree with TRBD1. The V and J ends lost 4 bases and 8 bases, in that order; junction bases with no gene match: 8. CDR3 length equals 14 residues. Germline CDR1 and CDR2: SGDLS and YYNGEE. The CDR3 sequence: CASSPGGTEEKLFF. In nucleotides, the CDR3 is TGTGCCAGCAGCCCAGGCGGGACAGAAGAAAAACTGTTTTTT.

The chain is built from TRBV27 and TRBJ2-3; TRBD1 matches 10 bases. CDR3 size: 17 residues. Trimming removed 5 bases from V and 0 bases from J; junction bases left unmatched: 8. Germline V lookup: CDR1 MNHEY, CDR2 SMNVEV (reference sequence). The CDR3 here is CASSRDRGLTSTDTQYF. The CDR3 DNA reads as TGTGCCAGCAGTAGGGACAGGGGACTTACTAGCACAGATACGCAGTATTTT.

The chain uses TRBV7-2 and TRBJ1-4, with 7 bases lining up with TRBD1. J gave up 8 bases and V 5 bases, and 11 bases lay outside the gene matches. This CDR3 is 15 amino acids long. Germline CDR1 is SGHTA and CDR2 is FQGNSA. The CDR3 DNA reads TGTGCCAGCAGCCCCAGACAGGGCTTGGCCGAAAAACTGTTTTTT. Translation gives CASSPRQGLAEKLFF.

Written as DNA, the CDR3 is TGTGCCAGCAGTTTTATTGGTACAGGCTTGAACACTGAAGCTTTCTTT. Protein product: CASSFIGTGLNTEAFF. The chain links TRBV28 to TRBJ1-1; perhaps TRBD1 as D (5 bases). This CDR3 comprises 16 residues. CDR1 is MDHEN, CDR2 SYDVKM, per germline. V lost 3 bases to trimming and J lost 0 bases, with 14 bases between them.

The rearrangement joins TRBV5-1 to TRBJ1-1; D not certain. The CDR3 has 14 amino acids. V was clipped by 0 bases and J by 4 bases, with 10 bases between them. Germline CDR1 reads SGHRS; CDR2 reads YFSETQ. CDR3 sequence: CASSLEGAGTEAFF. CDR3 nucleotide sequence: TGCGCCAGCAGCTTGGAGGGAGCGGGCACTGAAGCTTTCTTT.

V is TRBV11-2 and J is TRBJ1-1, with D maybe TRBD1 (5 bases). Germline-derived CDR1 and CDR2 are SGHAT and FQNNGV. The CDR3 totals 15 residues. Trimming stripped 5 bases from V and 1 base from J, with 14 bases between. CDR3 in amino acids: CASSGVGTGNTEAFF. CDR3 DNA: TGTGCCAGCAGCGGGGTGGGGACTGGGAACACTGAAGCTTTCTTT.

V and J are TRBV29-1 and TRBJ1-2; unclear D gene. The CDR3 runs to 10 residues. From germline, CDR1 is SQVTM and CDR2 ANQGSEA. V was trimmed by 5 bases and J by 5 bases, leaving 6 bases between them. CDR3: CSVRTYGYTF. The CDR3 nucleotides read TGCAGCGTTAGGACTTATGGCTACACCTTC.

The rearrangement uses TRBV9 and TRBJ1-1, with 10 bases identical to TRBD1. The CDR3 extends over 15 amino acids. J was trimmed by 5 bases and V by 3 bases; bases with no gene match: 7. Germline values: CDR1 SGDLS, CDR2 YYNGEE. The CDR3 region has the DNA TGTGCCAGCAGCGCCGGGACAGGGGTGGAAACTGAAGCTTTCTTT. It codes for CASSAGTGVETEAFF.

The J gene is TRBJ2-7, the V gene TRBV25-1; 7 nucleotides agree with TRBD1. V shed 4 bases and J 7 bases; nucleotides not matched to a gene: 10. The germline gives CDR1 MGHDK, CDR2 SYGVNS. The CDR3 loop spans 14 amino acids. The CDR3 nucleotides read TGTGCCAGCAGTGCGGCTACAGGGGTCTTAGAGCAGTACTTC. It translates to CASSAATGVLEQYF.

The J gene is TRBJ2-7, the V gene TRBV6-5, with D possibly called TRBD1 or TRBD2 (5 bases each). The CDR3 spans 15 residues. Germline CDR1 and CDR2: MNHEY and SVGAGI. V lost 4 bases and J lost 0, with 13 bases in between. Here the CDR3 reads CASSSTGTASYEQYF. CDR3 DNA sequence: TGTGCCAGCAGTTCGACCGGGACGGCCTCCTACGAGCAGTACTTC.

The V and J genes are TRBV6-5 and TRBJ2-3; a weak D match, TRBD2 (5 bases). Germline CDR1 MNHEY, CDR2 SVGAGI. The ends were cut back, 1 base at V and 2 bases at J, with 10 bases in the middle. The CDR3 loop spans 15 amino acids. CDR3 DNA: TGTGCCAGCAGTTACTTGGAGGCAGACACAGATACGCAGTATTTT. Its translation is CASSYLEADTDTQYF.

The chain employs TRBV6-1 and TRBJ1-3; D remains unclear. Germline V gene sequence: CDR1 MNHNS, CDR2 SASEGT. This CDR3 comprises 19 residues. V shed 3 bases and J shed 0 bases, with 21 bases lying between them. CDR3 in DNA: TGTGCCAGCAGTGACGCAGGTCCCAGACTCCTTCGCTCTGGAAACACCATATATTTT. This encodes CASSDAGPRLLRSGNTIYF.

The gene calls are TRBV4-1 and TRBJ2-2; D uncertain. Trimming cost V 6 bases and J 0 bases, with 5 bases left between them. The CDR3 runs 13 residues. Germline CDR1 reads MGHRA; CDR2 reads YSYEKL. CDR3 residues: CASRGPNTGELFF. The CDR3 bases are TGCGCCAGCAGAGGCCCGAACACCGGGGAGCTGTTTTTT.

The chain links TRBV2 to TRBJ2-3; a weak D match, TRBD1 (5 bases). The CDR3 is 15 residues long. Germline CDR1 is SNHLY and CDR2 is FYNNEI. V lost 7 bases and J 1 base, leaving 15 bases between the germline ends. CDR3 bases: TGTGCCAGCACTTCTCAGGGTTCACGCACAGATACGCAGTATTTT. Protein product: CASTSQGSRTDTQYF.

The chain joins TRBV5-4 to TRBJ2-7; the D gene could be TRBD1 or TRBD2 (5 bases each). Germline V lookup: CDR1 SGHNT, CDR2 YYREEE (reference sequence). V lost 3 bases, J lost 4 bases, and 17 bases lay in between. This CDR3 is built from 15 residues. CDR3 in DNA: TGTGCCAGCAGCTCTGAAACAGGACTCGTTTACGAGCAGTACTTC. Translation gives CASSSETGLVYEQYF.

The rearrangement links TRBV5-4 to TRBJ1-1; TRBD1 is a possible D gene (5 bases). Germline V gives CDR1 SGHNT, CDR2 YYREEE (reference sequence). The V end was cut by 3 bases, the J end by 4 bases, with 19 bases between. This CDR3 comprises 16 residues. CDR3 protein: CASSSGGREGGTEAFF. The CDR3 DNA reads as TGTGCCAGCAGCTCCGGGGGGAGGGAGGGTGGCACTGAAGCTTTCTTT.

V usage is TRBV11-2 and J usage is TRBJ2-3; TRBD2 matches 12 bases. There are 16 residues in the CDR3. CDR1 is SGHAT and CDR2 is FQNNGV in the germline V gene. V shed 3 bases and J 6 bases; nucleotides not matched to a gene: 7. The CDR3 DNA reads TGTGCCAGCAGCTTGTCGCTAGCGGGGGGGTTTGATACGCAGTATTTT. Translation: CASSLSLAGGFDTQYF.

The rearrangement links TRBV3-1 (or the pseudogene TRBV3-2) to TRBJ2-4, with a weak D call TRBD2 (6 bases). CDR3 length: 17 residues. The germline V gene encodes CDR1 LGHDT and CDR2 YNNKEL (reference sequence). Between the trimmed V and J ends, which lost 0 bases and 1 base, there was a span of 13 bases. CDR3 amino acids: CASSQENGGTAKNIQYF. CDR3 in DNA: TGTGCCAGCAGCCAAGAAAATGGGGGGACCGCCAAAAACATTCAGTACTTC.

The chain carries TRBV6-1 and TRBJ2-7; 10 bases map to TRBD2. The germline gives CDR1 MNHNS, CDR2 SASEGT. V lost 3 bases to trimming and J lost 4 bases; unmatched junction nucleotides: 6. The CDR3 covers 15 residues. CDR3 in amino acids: CASSDGTSVKYEQYF. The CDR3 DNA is TGTGCCAGCAGTGATGGGACTAGCGTTAAGTACGAGCAGTACTTC.